These 16 T cell receptor beta chains were sequenced from one sample in a study of T cells in women clearing cervical HPV infection. Data came from immunoSEQ multiplex PCR; TCRdb stores just in-frame clones and leaves some out. In all, the sample yields around 35,000 clones. Sample: blood buffy coat. The source is a woman between 18 and 70 years old with a cervical HPV16 infection that either progressed to CIN3+ or cleared (not recorded which).

Points on this clone: Coverage ceases 3 residues before the CDR3 finishes, and the germline J gene fills in the end. The rearrangement joins TRBV3-1 (or the pseudogene TRBV3-2) to TRBJ2-7; TRBD2 agrees at 7 bases. The V and J ends lost 0 bases and 6 bases, in that order; junction bases with no gene match: 8. CDR1 and CDR2 from the germline V gene are LGHDT and YNNKEL (reference sequence). The CDR3 length is 15 residues. The CDR3 reads CASSQDVGGSGEQYF. Incomplete CDR3 DNA: TGTGCCAGCAGCCAAGATGTTGGCGGGAGTGGCGAG.

Points on this clone: The observed sequence ends 3 residues before the CDR3 terminus, with the missing tail filled in from the germline J gene. This chain uses TRBV19 with TRBJ2-7; 9 bases are shared with TRBD1. The length of the CDR3 is 17 residues. The V and J ends lost 5 bases and 5 bases, in that order; junction bases with no gene match: 16. Germline V gene data show CDR1 as LNHDA and CDR2 as SQIVND (reference sequence). CDR3 protein: CASSRTPGTGKENEQYF. The CDR3 bases that were read are TGTGCCAGTAGTCGAACTCCCGGGACAGGGAAAGAAAACGAG.

Note on this clone: The observed sequence ends 3 residues before the CDR3 terminus, with the missing tail filled in from the germline J gene. This chain joins TRBV5-4 and TRBJ2-3; D gene unclear. CDR1 SGHNT and CDR2 YYREEE come from the germline V gene (reference sequence). The length of the CDR3 is 15 residues. Trimming cost V 4 bases and J 0 bases, with 12 bases left between them. CDR3 bases read: TGTGCCAGCAGCCCCGCTCTACCTAGCACAGATACG. Protein sequence: CASSPALPSTDT. The CDR3 in its entirety is CASSPALPSTDTQYF.

Of note for this clone: At one end the junction does not follow the germline gene, possibly because of a read error. The read falls 3 residues short of the CDR3 end, and the missing part is taken from the germline J gene. The chain carries TRBV4-2 and TRBJ1-1; no clear D gene. CDR3 size: 14 residues. Germline-derived CDR1 and CDR2 are LGHNA and YNFKEQ. CDR3 bases read: TGCGCCAGCAGCCAAGTCGGACCCCGGGGTGAA. Translation: CASSQVGPRGE. The entire CDR3 protein reads CASSQVGPRGEAFF.

As to this clone: The read comes to an end 3 residues before the CDR3 does, leaving the germline J gene to fill in the end. This chain joins TRBV5-5 and TRBJ1-5; D gene unclear. V lost 0 bases and J lost 2, with 9 bases in between. The CDR3 has 15 amino acids. The germline CDR1 and CDR2 sequences are SGHKS and YYEKEE (reference sequence). CDR3: CASSLVSNRNQPQHF. The sequenced part of the CDR3 DNA is TGTGCCAGCAGCTTGGTTAGTAATCGCAATCAGCCC.

With respect to this clone: The missing CDR3 end, 3 residues past where the read stops, is filled in from the germline J gene. The chain combines TRBV6-2 or TRBV6-3 with TRBJ1-2; a possible D gene is TRBD1 (5 bases). This CDR3 is built from 14 residues. Germline V gene data show CDR1 as MNHEY and CDR2 as SVGEGT. The chain's CDR3 is CASSSSGGSDDYTF. CDR3 bases read: TGTGCCAGCAGTAGCTCCGGGGGGAGCGATGAC.

As concerns this clone: The CDR3 is cut off 3 residues early in the read; its end comes from the germline J gene. V and J are TRBV5-1 and TRBJ2-7, with D perhaps TRBD1 (6 bases). Germline lookup yields CDR1 SGHRS and CDR2 YFSETQ. The V end lost 4 bases, the J end lost 2 bases, and 19 bases lay between the germline ends. This CDR3 contains 16 residues. The CDR3 region is CASSTTFGTNPYEQYF. The CDR3 DNA, read in part, is TGCGCCAGCAGCACAACGTTCGGGACAAACCCCTACGAG.

To note about this clone: The read ends 3 residues shy of where the CDR3 ends; the end is completed using the germline J gene. The chain couples TRBV28 to TRBJ2-1; 8 nucleotides align to TRBD2. Trimming removed 5 bases from V and 7 bases from J; junction bases left unmatched: 7. In germline, CDR1 is MDHEN, CDR2 SYDVKM. The CDR3 is 14 residues long. The CDR3 loop reads CASSEREWMNEQFF. CDR3 DNA (partial): TGTGCCAGCAGTGAGCGGGAGTGGATGAATGAG.

Points on this clone: The observed sequence ends 3 residues before the CDR3 terminus, with the missing tail filled in from the germline J gene. The genes are TRBV20-1 and TRBJ1-2; the match to TRBD1 covers 7 bases. The germline CDR1 and CDR2 sequences are DFQATT and SNEGSKA (reference sequence). The CDR3 covers 11 residues. The ends lost 5 bases at V and 7 bases at J; junction bases unmatched: 4. CDR3 sequence: CSAEGAPGYTF. The covered CDR3 bases are TGCAGTGCTGAGGGGGCGCCTGGC.

Comments on this clone: The read terminates 3 residues ahead of where the CDR3 ends, so the germline J gene completes it. J is TRBJ2-2 and V is TRBV14, with D unclear. Trimming left V 0 bases short and J 3 bases short, with 8 bases between. Germline assignment: CDR1 SGHDN and CDR2 FVKESK. CDR3 length: 15 amino acids. CDR3 DNA, as far as it was read: TGTGCCAGCAGCCAAGACAGAAGGGACACCGGGGAG. This encodes CASSQDRRDTGE. The entire CDR3 reads CASSQDRRDTGELFF. The whole variable domain, remainder taken from reference TRBV14 and TRBJ2-2, is EAGVTQFPSHSVIEKGQTVTLRCDPISGHDNLYWYRRVMGKEIKFLLHFVKESKQDESGMPNNRFLAERTGGTYSTLKVQPAELEDSGVYFCASSQDRRDTGELFFGEGSRLTVL.

CDR3 sequence reads: CASRPHRLAYNEQFF. The sequenced part of the CDR3 DNA is TGTGCCAGTAGACCACACAGGTTGGCCTACAATGAG. The J gene is TRBJ2-1, the V gene TRBV19, with D possibly TRBD1 on 5 matching bases. The read terminates 3 residues before the CDR3 end, so the remaining end is supplied by the germline J gene. From germline, CDR1 is LNHDA and CDR2 SQIVND (reference sequence). This CDR3 contains 15 residues. Between the trimmed V and J ends, which lost 6 bases and 2 bases, there was a span of 14 bases.

To note about this clone: The read finishes 3 residues shy of the CDR3 end, and the germline J gene is used to complete it. The V and J genes are TRBV20-1 and TRBJ2-3; D is perhaps TRBD2 (5 bases). The CDR3 length is 17 residues. Germline lookup yields CDR1 DFQATT and CDR2 SNEGSKA (reference sequence). The V end was cut by 1 base, the J end by 1 base, with 18 bases between. Incomplete CDR3 DNA: TGCAGTGCTAGAGGAGTCGGGGTAAAAAGACGCACAGATACG. Translating gives CSARGVGVKRRTDT. The full CDR3 protein reads CSARGVGVKRRTDTQYF.

Concerning this clone itself: Coverage ceases 3 residues before the CDR3 finishes, and the germline J gene fills in the end. This chain uses TRBV18 with TRBJ1-2; D gene ambiguous. The CDR3 is made up of 12 amino acids. In germline, CDR1 is KGHSH, CDR2 LQKENI. Partial CDR3 DNA: TGTGCCAGCTCACAGCGGCGCAATGAC. Protein sequence: CASSQRRND. In full, the CDR3 reads CASSQRRNDYTF. The variable domain in full, with the rest retrieved from reference TRBV18 and TRBJ1-2, is NAGVMQNPRHLVRRRGQEARLRCSPMKGHSHVYWYRQLPEEGLKFMVYLQKENIIDESGMPKERFSAEFPKEGPSILRIQQVVRGDSAAYFCASSQRRNDYTFGSGTRLTVV.

Incomplete CDR3 DNA: TGTGCCAGCAGTGAAGCGTTGACTATGAACACCGGGGAG. This gives the protein CASSEALTMNTGE. The entire CDR3 reads CASSEALTMNTGELFF. The J gene is TRBJ2-2, the V gene TRBV6-1; maybe TRBD2 (5 bases). The CDR3 goes on 3 residues after the read ends, and that part is filled in from the germline J gene. The V end lost 0 bases, the J end lost 1 base, and 9 bases lay between the germline ends. The CDR3 runs to 16 residues. Germline loops: CDR1 MNHNS, CDR2 SASEGT.

In the case of this clone: The read terminates 3 residues before the CDR3 end, so the remaining end is supplied by the germline J gene. The chain employs TRBV7-2 and TRBJ2-3, with a weak D call TRBD2 (6 bases). Trimming removed 4 bases at V and 4 bases at J, with 12 bases between. CDR3 length equals 14 residues. Germline V gene lookup returns CDR1 SGHTA and CDR2 FQGNSA. This CDR3 reads CASSSTRSSDTQYF. CDR3 DNA, as far as it was read: TGTGCCAGCAGCTCGACTAGGTCCTCAGATACG.

Concerning this clone: The read ends 3 residues shy of where the CDR3 ends; the end is completed using the germline J gene. This CDR3 is also generated by other DNA sequences in the sample. The chain recombines TRBV5-4 with TRBJ2-2; TRBD2 matches 15 bases. V lost 4 bases, J lost 9 bases, and 4 bases stayed unmatched. CDR3 length equals 15 residues. Germline V CDR1 and CDR2: SGHNT, YYREEE (reference sequence). This CDR3 reads CASSPGLAGGRELFF. CDR3 bases read: TGTGCCAGCAGCCCGGGACTAGCGGGGGGTAGGGAG.